Below, one T cell receptor beta chain is given with its context. In germline, CDR1 is SGHRS, CDR2 YFSETQ. With V trimmed by 7 bases and J by 5 bases, 8 bases remained unmatched. The CDR3 is 13 residues long. In the authors' methods: Amplification of reference gene primers was used by the study to estimate nucleated cell counts. Profiling relied on immunoSEQ multiplex PCR, and the TCRdb table lists in-frame clones only, not all of them. Clonal size and the V and J genes are those of that table, whereas D and trimming came from the DNA. The sample shows about 130,000 clones, about 79% of them seen only once. This record comes from a study of blood T cell repertoires in COVID-19. Study overall: Both acute and convalescent COVID-19 samples were obtained from the United States, Italy and Spain. In each case, the material was cDNA or gDNA derived from T cells, B-cell-depleted T cells, or PBMCs.

The rearrangement uses TRBV5-1 and TRBJ2-5; 7 positions match TRBD1. The receptor comes from a man in his forties with active or convalescent COVID-19. The sample comprised peripheral blood. CDR3 in amino acids: CASFRTGAETQYF. DNA for the CDR3: TGCGCCAGCTTCCGCACAGGGGCTGAGACCCAGTACTTC.